These T cell receptor beta chains were read from a single sample in a study of identical twins. TCRdb recomputed calls from the 5' RACE reads with MiXCR, one row per CDR3 protein. Of roughly 1,500,000 distinct CDR3 sequences listed, around a third were seen once; the top ten hold 0.27%. Sequencing input: cord blood. These receptors all stem from a newborn girl in good health. The CDR3 runs from the conserved cysteine through the conserved F or W. A D gene is named only where the DNA matches it firmly.

length: 14; D: TRBD2; V: TRBV10-3; CDR3: CAIRAGELTGELFF
length: 16; D: TRBD2; V: TRBV12-3/TRBV12-4; CDR3: CASSLGGGRTYNEQYF
length: 14; D: TRBD2; V: TRBV20-1; CDR3: CSAQAGPGTDTQYF
length: 14; D: TRBD1; V: TRBV4-1; CDR3: CASSRWTGGYGYTF
length: 12; D: -; V: TRBV20-1; CDR3: CSAREAPLSQYF
length: 16; D: TRBD2; V: TRBV27; CDR3: CASTPEAGGIADTQYF
length: 12; D: -; V: TRBV20-1; CDR3: CSARELTDEQFF
length: 17; D: TRBD2; V: TRBV7-8; CDR3: CASSLVPPSGGLDTQYF
length: 15; D: -; V: TRBV4-1; CDR3: CASSRLGVTNNEQFF
length: 16; D: -; V: TRBV3-1; CDR3: CASSQGLETFNYGYTF
length: 16; D: -; V: TRBV12-3/TRBV12-4; CDR3: CASSLGVLGVQETQYF
length: 16; D: -; V: TRBV6-1; CDR3: CASSVRTPHSTDTQYF
length: 17; D: -; V: TRBV5-1; CDR3: CASSLGGRPPPYNEQFF
length: 15; D: -; V: TRBV5-5; CDR3: CASSLFGGWDQPQHF
length: 12; D: -; V: TRBV11-2; CDR3: CASSPYAGELFF
length: 19; D: -; V: TRBV4-1; CDR3: CASSQEVQGRASSTGELFF
length: 15; D: -; V: TRBV30; CDR3: CAWSRTRGKNNEQFF
length: 16; D: -; V: TRBV5-1; CDR3: CASSPEVRRRQETQFF
length: 15; D: -; V: TRBV13; CDR3: CASSLNLLRTDTQYF
length: 14; D: TRBD1; V: TRBV2; CDR3: CASRRGQGDYIQYF
length: 14; D: -; V: TRBV10-3; CDR3: CAISYAEATGTQYF
length: 14; D: -; V: TRBV29-1; CDR3: CSVGRTTYDNEQYF
length: 13; D: TRBD1; V: TRBV28; CDR3: CASRSGTGYEQYF
length: 13; D: -; V: TRBV6-5; CDR3: CASSERWGAEAFF
length: 14; D: -; V: TRBV2; CDR3: CASSRAEANYGYTF
length: 15; D: TRBD2; V: TRBV12-3/TRBV12-4; CDR3: CASSFTSAYQETQYF
length: 16; D: -; V: TRBV4-1; CDR3: CASSQELWLSTDTQYF
length: 15; D: -; V: TRBV24-1; CDR3: CATSDLGPHRSPLHF
length: 17; D: TRBD2; V: TRBV7-9; CDR3: CASSLVFSGRVDNEQFF
length: 16; D: TRBD1; V: TRBV12-3/TRBV12-4; CDR3: CASSSGQVPRSYEQYF
length: 15; D: TRBD1; V: TRBV2; CDR3: CASTGTGDQVETQYF
length: 14; D: TRBD1; V: TRBV6-5; CDR3: CASRSAGTGETQFF
length: 15; D: TRBD1; V: TRBV4-1; CDR3: CASSLTGGEGYGYTF
length: 14; D: -; V: TRBV3-1; CDR3: CASSQEYQHNEQFF
length: 16; D: -; V: TRBV20-1; CDR3: CSARDQQGLPNSPLHF
length: 21; D: TRBD2; V: TRBV11-1; CDR3: CASSLALLRLAEVVYQETQYF
length: 13; D: TRBD2; V: TRBV28; CDR3: CASRDYPKDTQYF
length: 13; D: -; V: TRBV10-3; CDR3: CAISEAIYYGYTF
length: 15; D: -; V: TRBV9; CDR3: CASSVEGHPGTEAFF
length: 14; D: -; V: TRBV20-1; CDR3: CSAIEHTINRPQHF
length: 17; D: -; V: TRBV6-5; CDR3: CASSYSGGGYGDSPLHF
length: 15; D: TRBD1; V: TRBV5-1; CDR3: CASSSTGGGNSPLHF
length: 13; D: -; V: TRBV28; CDR3: CASMTGHTDTQYF
length: 14; D: -; V: TRBV5-1; CDR3: CASSLQANTGELFF
length: 17; D: -; V: TRBV7-2; CDR3: CASSLALVLSGTDTQYF
length: 14; D: TRBD1; V: TRBV20-1; CDR3: CSAIRTGRYNEQFF
length: 15; D: -; V: TRBV7-2; CDR3: CASSLGGITNEKLFF
length: 17; D: TRBD1; V: TRBV3-1; CDR3: CASSQEQGRLSGNTIYF
length: 15; D: TRBD2; V: TRBV27; CDR3: CASRPSVLAANEQFF
length: 13; D: -; V: TRBV27; CDR3: CASSFGRGSEQYF
length: 12; D: -; V: TRBV29-1; CDR3: CSVGRGRYEQFF
length: 14; D: -; V: TRBV18; CDR3: CASSPQGDLYGYTF
length: 19; D: TRBD2; V: TRBV5-1; CDR3: CASSLARGLAGVSYNELFF
length: 12; D: TRBD1; V: TRBV29-1; CDR3: CSTLGQGTGYTF
length: 13; D: -; V: TRBV12-3/TRBV12-4; CDR3: CASGEPHNYGYTF
length: 13; D: -; V: TRBV2; CDR3: CASCQPVCYEQYF
length: 16; D: -; V: TRBV21-1; CDR3: CASSTTRTSENNEQFF
length: 15; D: -; V: TRBV20-1; CDR3: CSARVTGSGANVLTF
length: 15; D: TRBD2; V: TRBV4-1; CDR3: CASSQVGRAGHTQYF